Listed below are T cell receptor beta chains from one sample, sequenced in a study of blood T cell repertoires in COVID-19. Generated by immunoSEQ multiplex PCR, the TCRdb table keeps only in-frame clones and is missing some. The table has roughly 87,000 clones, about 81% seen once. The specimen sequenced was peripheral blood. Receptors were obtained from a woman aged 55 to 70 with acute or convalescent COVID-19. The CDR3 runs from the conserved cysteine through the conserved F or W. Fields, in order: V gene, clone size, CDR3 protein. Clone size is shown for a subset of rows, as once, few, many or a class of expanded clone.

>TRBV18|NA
CASSGGRGDYGYTF
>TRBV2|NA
CASSESPTGAYGYTF
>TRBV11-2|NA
CASSFSSGQGVSYEQYF
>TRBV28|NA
CASSLVLLAGGSYNEQFF
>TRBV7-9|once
CASRPPGSRDRPLDEQFF
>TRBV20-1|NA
CSARGGYEQYF
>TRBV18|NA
CASSPQGNTEAFF
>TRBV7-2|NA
CASSSSGQGAYNEQFF
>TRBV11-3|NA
CASSYMGMDLSGANVLTF
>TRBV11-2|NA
CASSLGQNQPQHF
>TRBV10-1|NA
CASSENGVDYTF
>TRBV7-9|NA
CASSHTLQGAHEQFF
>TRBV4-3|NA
CASSQVPGETQYF
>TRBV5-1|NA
CASSLASENTQYF
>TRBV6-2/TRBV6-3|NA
CASSPPPGLAGVYNEQFF
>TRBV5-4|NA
CASSLALGLAGDYNEQFF
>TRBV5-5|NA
CASSGGSDQPQHF
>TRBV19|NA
CASSPREGTPHEQFF
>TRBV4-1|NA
CASSQDGGGARQETQYF
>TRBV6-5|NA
CASAASSGYYGYTF
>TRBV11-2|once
CASSLGTVSNQPQHF
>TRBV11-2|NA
CASSYSLNQPQHF
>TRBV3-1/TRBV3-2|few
CASSQGAGRTDTQYF
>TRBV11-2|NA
CASSLQAGGTEAFF
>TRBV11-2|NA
CASSLSGGGYTF
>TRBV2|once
CASSDQGGNNYGYTF
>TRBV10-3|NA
CAISESDRAYGYTF
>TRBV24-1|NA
CATSDTGQGAGELFF
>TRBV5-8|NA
CASSFRGQAGDETQYF
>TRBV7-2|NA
CASSLVYRGNYGYTF
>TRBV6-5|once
CASSQQGNQPQHF
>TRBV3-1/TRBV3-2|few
CASSSACCLTGGHPMNTEAFF
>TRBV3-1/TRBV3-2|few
CASSPPRAGGTYNEQFF
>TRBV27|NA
CASSFYRGVLYNEQFF
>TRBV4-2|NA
CASSQDFGGAPGELFF
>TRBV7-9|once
CASSSSPGQGKYEQYF
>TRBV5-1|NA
CASGFFGQSTDTQYF
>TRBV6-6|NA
CASSYGTHTNYEQYF
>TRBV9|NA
CASSASPQNSPLHF
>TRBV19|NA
CASSYTGDTEAFF
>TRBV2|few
CASSEATSYGYTF
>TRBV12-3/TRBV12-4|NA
CASILGAGGEAFF
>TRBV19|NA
CASSKADGDQPQHF
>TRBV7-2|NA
CASSPPGGNTIYF
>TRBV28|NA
CASSGDSRSNYGYTF
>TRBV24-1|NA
CATSDGSGSNEQYF
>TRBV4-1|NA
CASSQVLRGALYNEQFF
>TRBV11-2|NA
CASRPTRSLFTDTQYF
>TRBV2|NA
CASRAGLLLNTGELFF
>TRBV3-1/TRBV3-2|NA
CASSQDQGYTEAFF
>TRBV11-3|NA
CASSFQGSTDTQYF
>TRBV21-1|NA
CASSRWARGHISSQYF
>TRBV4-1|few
CASRRVGQGSYGYTF
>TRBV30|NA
CAGASGTTIYEQYF
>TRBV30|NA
CAWSHGETQYF
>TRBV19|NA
CASRLGQGGQPQHF
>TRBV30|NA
CAWARGSGVYNEQFF
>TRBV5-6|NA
CASSFGTERGYTF